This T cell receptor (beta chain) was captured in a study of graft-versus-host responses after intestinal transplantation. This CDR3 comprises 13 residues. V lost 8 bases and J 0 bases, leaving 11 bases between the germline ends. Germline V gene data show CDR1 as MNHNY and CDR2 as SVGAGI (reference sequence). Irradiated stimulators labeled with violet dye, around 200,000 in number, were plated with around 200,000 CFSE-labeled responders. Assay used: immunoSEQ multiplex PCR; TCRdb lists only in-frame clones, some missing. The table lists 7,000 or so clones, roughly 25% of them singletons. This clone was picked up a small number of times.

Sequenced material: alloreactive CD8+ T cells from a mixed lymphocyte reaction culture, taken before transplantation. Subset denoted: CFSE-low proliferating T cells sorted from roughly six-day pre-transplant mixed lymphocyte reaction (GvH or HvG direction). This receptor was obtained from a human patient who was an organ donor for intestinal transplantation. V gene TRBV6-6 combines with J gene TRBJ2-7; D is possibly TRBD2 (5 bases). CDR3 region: CASGLHLSYEQYF. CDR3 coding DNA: TGTGCCAGCGGACTTCATCTCTCCTACGAGCAGTACTTC.